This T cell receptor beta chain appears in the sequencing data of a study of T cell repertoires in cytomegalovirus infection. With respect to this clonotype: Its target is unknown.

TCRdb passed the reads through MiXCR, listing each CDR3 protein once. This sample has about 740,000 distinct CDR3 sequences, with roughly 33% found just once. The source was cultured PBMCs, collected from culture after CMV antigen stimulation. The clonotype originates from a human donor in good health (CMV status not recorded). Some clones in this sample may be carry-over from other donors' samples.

The CDR3 coding sequence is TGTGCCAGCAGCCCTGGCGGGCGGCCAACCTACAATGAGCAGTTCTTC. It codes for CASSPGGRPTYNEQFF. This chain links TRBV7-9 with TRBJ2-1; possible D gene TRBD2, 5 bases. Germline values: CDR1 SEHNR, CDR2 FQNEAQ (reference sequence). V lost 5 bases, J lost 2 bases, and 16 bases lay in between. CDR3 length: 16 residues.